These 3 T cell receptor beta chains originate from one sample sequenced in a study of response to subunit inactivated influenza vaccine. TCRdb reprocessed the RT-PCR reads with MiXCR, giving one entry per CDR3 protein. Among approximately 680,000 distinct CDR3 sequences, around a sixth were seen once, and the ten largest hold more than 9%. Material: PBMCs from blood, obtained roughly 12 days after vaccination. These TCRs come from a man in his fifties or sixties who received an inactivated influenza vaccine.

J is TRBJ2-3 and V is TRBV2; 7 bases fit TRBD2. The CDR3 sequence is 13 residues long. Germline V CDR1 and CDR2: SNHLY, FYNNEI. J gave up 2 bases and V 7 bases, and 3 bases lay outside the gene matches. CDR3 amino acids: CASKRDYTDTQYF. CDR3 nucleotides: TGTGCCAGCAAACGGGACTACACAGATACGCAGTATTTT.

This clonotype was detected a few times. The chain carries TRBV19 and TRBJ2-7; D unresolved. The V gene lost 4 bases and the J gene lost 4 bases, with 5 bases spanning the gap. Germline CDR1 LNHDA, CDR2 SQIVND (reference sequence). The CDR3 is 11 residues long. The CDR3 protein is CASSNLYEQYF. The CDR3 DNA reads TGTGCCAGTAGTAACCTATACGAGCAGTACTTC.

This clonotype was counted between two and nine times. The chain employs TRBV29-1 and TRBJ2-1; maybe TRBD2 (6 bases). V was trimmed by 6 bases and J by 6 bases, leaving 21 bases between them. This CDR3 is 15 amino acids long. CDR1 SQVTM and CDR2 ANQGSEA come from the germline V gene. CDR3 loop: CSVRLAWRELNEQFF. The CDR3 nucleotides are TGCAGCGTGAGATTAGCTTGGCGGGAACTCAATGAGCAGTTCTTC.